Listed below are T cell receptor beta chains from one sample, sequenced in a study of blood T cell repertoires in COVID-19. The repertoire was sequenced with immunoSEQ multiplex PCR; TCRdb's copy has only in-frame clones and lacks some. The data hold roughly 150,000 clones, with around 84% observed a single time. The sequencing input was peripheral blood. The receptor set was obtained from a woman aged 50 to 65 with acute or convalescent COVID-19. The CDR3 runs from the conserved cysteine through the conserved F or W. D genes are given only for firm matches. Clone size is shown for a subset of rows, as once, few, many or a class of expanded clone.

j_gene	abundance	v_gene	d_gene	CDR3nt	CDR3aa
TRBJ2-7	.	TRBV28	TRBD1	TGTGCCAGCAGTCAGGGCACCGGGACAGCTACCTACGAGCAGTACTTC	CASSQGTGTATYEQYF
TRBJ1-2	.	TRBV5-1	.	TGCGCCAGCAGCTTGGACAGAGTCGGCTACACCTTC	CASSLDRVGYTF
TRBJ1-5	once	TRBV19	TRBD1	TGTGCCAGTAGTCCGGGACAGGCAATCAATCAGCCCCAGCATTTT	CASSPGQAINQPQHF
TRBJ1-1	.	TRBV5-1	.	TGCGCCAGCACCACGACCGGAGTCATGAACACTGAAGCTTTCTTT	CASTTTGVMNTEAFF
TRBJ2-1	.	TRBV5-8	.	TGTGCCAGCAGCTTGGACGGGGGCTCCTACAATGAGCAGTTCTTC	CASSLDGGSYNEQFF
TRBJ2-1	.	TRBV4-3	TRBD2	TGCGCCAGCAGCCCGCGGGGGGGCCCTGACAATGAGCAGTTCTTC	CASSPRGGPDNEQFF
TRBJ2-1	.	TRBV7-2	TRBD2	TGTGCCAGCAGCTTAGAACGGCGGGGGGGTGATGAGCAGTTCTTC	CASSLERRGGDEQFF
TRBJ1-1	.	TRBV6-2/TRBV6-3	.	TGTGCCAGCAGTTACCCAGGGAGGACTTTCTTT	CASSYPGRTFF
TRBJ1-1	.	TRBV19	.	TGTGCCAGTAGTGAGGTGGACAGTGAAGCTTTCTTT	CASSEVDSEAFF
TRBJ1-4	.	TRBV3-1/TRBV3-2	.	TGTGCCAGCAGCCAAGATCACCTCAGGAATGAAAAACTGTTTTTT	CASSQDHLRNEKLFF
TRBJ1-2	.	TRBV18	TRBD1	TGTGCCAGCTCACCACCGGACAGGGACAGGGGTTATGGCTACACCTTC	CASSPPDRDRGYGYTF
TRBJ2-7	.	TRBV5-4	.	TGTGCCAGCAGCTCCCTCTACGAGCAGTACTTC	CASSSLYEQYF
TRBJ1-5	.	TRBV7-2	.	TGTGCCAGCAGCTTAGGTAGTATTCAGCCCCAGCATTTT	CASSLGSIQPQHF
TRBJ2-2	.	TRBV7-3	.	TGTGCCAGCTCCTCCGTACGGGCCGGGGAGCTGTTTTTT	CASSSVRAGELFF
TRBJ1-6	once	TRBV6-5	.	TGTGCCAGCAGTTACGGTCGGCAGGGTAATTCACCCCTCCACTTT	CASSYGRQGNSPLHF
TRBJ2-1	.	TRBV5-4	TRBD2	TGTGCCAGCACCAAGGAGTCTAGCGGTTACAATGAGCAGTTCTTC	CASTKESSGYNEQFF
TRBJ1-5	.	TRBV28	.	TGTGCCAGCAGTCCAAACCAGGGGTCCTATAGCAATCAGCCCCAGCATTTT	CASSPNQGSYSNQPQHF
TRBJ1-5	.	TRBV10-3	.	TGTGCCATCAGTGGACAGGACGATCAGCCCCAGCATTTT	CAISGQDDQPQHF
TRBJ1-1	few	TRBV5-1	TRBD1	TGCGCCAGCAGCTGGTACCTCCGGGACAGGGGAGGGACGAACACTGAAGCTTTCTTT	CASSWYLRDRGGTNTEAFF
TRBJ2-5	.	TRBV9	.	TGTGCCAGCAGCGTCGCCGGGACTGTCGAGACCCAGTACTTC	CASSVAGTVETQYF
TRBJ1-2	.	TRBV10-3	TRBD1	TGTGCCACCACGTCCCGGGACAGCATCTATGGCTACACCTTC	CATTSRDSIYGYTF
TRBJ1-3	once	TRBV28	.	TGTGCCAGCAGTCTCGACAGAGCTGGAAACACCATATATTTT	CASSLDRAGNTIYF
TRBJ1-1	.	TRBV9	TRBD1	TGTGCCAGCAGCGGCCAGGGGGCACGGTCTGAAGCTTTCTTT	CASSGQGARSEAFF
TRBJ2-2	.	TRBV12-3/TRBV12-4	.	TGTGCCAGCAGCCCATTTCGACAGGGGGAGCTGTTTTTT	CASSPFRQGELFF
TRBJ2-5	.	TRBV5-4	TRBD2	TGTGCCAGCAGCCCGGGGACTAGCGGGGGGAATCCACGATACCAAGAGACCCAGTACTTC	CASSPGTSGGNPRYQETQYF
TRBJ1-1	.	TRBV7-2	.	TGTGCCAGCAGCTCTAGACAGGCTAGTACTGAAGCTTTCTTT	CASSSRQASTEAFF
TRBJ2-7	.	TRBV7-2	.	TGTGCCAGCAGCTTGCGTCTCGCGCAGTACTTC	CASSLRLAQYF
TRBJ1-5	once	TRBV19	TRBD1	TGTGCCAGTAGGACCCCCGGGATAGTCCCAGGGGGGAATCAGCCCCAGCATTTT	CASRTPGIVPGGNQPQHF
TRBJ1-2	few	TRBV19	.	TGTGCCACCACGGGGGGGGGTGGCTACACCTTC	CATTGGGGYTF
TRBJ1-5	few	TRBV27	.	TGTGCCAGCAGTTTATCAGGGGATGATCAGCCCCAGCATTTT	CASSLSGDDQPQHF
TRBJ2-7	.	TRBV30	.	TGTGCCTGGAGTGTACTAAAGGGGTCCCGTGCCTACGAGCAGTACTTC	CAWSVLKGSRAYEQYF
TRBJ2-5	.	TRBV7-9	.	TGTGCCAGCAGCCCGGACAGCCAAGAGACCCAGTACTTC	CASSPDSQETQYF
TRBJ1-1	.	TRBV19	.	TGTGCCAGTAGTCAGGGGAACACTGAAGCTTTCTTT	CASSQGNTEAFF
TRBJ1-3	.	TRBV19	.	TGTGCCAGTAGTATAAACTGGAGCTCTGGAAACACCATATATTTT	CASSINWSSGNTIYF
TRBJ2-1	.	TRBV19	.	TGTGCCAGTAGTCCCCGGGACACCTATGAGCAGTTCTTC	CASSPRDTYEQFF
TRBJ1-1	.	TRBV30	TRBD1	TGTGCCTTAGACAGGGGTATAGTTATGAACACTGAAGCTTTCTTT	CALDRGIVMNTEAFF
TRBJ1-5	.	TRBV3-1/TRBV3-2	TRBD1	TGTGCCAGCAGCCAGACGGGACAGGGAAGGGGCCAGCCCCAGCATTTT	CASSQTGQGRGQPQHF
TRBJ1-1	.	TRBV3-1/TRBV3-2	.	TGTGCCAGCAGCCAGGGCCTACAGGCGGTCAACACTGAAGCTTTCTTT	CASSQGLQAVNTEAFF
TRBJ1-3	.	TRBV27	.	TGTGCCAGCAGTCCCTCGGGGGGAAACACCATATATTTT	CASSPSGGNTIYF
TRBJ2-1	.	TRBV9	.	TGTGCCAGCAGCGCCCCTATGTTAAATGAGCAGTTCTTC	CASSAPMLNEQFF
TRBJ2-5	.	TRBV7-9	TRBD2	TGTGCCAGCAGCTCGGGACTATTAACCCAGTACTTC	CASSSGLLTQYF
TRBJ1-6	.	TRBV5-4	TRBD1	TGTGCCAGCAGCTTGAGTTTGGGTACAGGGGGCAATTCACCCCTCCACTTT	CASSLSLGTGGNSPLHF
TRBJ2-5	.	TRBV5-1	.	TGCGCCAGCACCGAGAGAGGCCAAGAGACCCAGTACTTC	CASTERGQETQYF
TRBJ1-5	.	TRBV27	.	TGTGCCAGCAGCCGCACAGGGAGCAATCAGCCCCAGCATTTT	CASSRTGSNQPQHF
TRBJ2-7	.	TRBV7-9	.	TGTGCCAGCAGCCCCGACTCCGGATACCCCTACGAGCAGTACTTC	CASSPDSGYPYEQYF
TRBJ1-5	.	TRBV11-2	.	TGTGCCAGCAGCTTAGGGCGGGGAAGTAGCAATCAGCCCCAGCATTTT	CASSLGRGSSNQPQHF
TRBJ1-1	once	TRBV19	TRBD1	TGTGCCAGTACCCTTCTAATGGGACAGGGGCCGACTGAAGCTTTCTTT	CASTLLMGQGPTEAFF
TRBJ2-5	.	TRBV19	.	TGTGCCAGTAGTTTGCGGGACTCTCAAGAGACCCAGTACTTC	CASSLRDSQETQYF
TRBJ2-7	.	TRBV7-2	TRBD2	TGTGCCAGCAGCTTAGTGGGTGGGGGGGACCTCTACGAGCAGTACTTC	CASSLVGGGDLYEQYF
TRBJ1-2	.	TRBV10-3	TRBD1	TGTGCCATCAGACAGGGGGCGTTTAGGTATGGCTACACCTTC	CAIRQGAFRYGYTF
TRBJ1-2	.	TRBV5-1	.	TGCGCCAGCAGCAGATGGCAGGGAACTGTGGTAGGTGGCTACACCTTC	CASSRWQGTVVGGYTF
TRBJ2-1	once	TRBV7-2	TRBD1	TGTGCCAGCACCTTTGGGACAGGGGGCCGGAATGAGCAGTTCTTC	CASTFGTGGRNEQFF
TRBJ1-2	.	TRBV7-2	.	TGTGCCAGCAGCAACAGACAGCGATTAGATGGCTACACCTTC	CASSNRQRLDGYTF